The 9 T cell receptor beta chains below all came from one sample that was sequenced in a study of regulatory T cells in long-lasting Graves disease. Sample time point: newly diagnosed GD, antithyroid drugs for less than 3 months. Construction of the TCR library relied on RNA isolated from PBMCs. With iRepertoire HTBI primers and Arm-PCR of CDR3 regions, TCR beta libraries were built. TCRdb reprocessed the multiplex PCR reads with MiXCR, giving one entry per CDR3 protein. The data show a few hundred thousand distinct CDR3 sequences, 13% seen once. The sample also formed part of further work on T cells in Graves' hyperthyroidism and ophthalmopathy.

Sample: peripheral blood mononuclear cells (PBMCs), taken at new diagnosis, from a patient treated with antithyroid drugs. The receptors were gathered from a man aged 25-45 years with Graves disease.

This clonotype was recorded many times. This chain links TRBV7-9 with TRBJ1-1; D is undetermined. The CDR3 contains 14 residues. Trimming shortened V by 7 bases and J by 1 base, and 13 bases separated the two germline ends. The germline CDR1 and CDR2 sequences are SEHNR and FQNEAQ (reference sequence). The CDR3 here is CASTLRAANTEAFF. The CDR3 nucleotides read TGTGCCAGCACCCTCCGGGCGGCGAACACTGAAGCTTTCTTT.

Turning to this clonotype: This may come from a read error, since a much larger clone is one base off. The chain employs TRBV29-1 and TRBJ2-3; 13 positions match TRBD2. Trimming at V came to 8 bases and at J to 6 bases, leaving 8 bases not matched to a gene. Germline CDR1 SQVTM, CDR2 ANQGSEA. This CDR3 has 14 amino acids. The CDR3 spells CSIRGTSGADTQYF. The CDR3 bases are TGCAGCATTCGGGGGACTAGCGGGGCCGATACGCAGTATTTT.

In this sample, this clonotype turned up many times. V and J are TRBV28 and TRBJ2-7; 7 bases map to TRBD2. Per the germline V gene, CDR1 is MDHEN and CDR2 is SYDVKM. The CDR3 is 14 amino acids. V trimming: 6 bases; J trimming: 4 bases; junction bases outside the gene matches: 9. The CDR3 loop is CASSLGREWYEQYF. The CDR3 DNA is TGTGCCAGCAGCCTGGGGAGGGAATGGTACGAGCAGTACTTC.

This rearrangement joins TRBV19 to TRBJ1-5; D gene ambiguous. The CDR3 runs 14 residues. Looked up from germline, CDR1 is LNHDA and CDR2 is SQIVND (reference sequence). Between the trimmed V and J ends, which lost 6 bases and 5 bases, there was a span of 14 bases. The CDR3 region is CASRRLRSDQPQHF. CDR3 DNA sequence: TGTGCCAGTAGGCGACTGCGGTCGGATCAGCCCCAGCATTTT.

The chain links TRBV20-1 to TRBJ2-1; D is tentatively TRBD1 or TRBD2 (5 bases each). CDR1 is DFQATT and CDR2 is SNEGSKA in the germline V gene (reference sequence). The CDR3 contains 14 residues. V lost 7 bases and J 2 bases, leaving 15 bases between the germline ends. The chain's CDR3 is CSVAGTATYNEQFF. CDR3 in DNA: TGCAGTGTTGCCGGGACCGCAACCTACAATGAGCAGTTCTTC.

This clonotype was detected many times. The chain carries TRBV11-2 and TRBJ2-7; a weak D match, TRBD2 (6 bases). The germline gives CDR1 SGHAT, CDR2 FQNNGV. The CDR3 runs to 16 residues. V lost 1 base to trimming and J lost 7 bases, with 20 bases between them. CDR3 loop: CASSLAPGTRLVEQYF. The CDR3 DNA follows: TGTGCCAGCAGCTTAGCGCCCGGAACTAGACTAGTGGAGCAGTACTTC.

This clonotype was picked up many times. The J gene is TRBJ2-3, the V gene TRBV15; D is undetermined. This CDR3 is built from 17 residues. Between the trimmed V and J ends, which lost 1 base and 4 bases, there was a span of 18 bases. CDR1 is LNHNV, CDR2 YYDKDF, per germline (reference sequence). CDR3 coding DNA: TGTGCCACCAGCAGAGGGAGAGCGTCCTATGGCGCAGATACGCAGTATTTT. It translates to CATSRGRASYGADTQYF.

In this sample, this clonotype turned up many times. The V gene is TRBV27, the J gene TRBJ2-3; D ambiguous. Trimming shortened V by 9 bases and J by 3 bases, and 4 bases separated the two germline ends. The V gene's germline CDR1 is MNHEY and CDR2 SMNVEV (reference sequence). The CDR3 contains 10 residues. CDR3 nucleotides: TGTGCCAGAGGGACAGATACGCAGTATTTT. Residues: CARGTDTQYF.

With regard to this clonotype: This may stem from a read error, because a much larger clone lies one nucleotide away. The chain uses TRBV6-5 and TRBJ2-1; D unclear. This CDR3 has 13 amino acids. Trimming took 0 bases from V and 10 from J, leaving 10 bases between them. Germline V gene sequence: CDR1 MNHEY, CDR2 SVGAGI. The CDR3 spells CASSYSEHYEQFF. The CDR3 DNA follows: TGTGCCAGCAGTTACTCAGAGCACTACGAGCAGTTCTTC.